A single sample gave rise to the 22 T cell receptor beta chains below, sequenced in a study of blood T cell repertoires in COVID-19 (dated by TCRdb to the early 2020s). Receptor libraries were prepared by the immunoSEQ multiplex PCR assay. This immuneACCESS table, as held by TCRdb, lists in-frame sequences with V and J called but not all clones. Of the missing ones, under half trace to an unresolved V gene in checked studies; the others have no known cause. In all, the sample holds roughly 330,000 clones, and 87% of those were seen once. The leading ten clones occupy just over 9.5% of the sample. Sequenced material: peripheral blood. These receptors were collected from a man aged 30 to 39 with COVID-19, enrolled during active disease.

The V gene is TRBV9, the J gene TRBJ2-1; 8 bases match TRBD2. CDR3 length equals 15 residues. V trimming: 0 bases; J trimming: 6 bases; junction bases outside the gene matches: 5. Germline CDR1 SGDLS, CDR2 YYNGEE. CDR3 amino acids: CASSVAHGGGNEQFF. CDR3 sequence (DNA): TGTGCCAGCAGCGTAGCTCACGGGGGGGGCAATGAGCAGTTCTTC.

This chain joins TRBV19 and TRBJ2-1; D is perhaps TRBD1 (6 bases). Trimming left V 7 bases short and J 0 bases short, with 10 bases between. The CDR3 sequence is 14 residues long. CDR1 and CDR2 from the germline V gene are LNHDA and SQIVND (reference sequence). The CDR3 region has the DNA TGTGCCAGTAAGGGACACAGCTCCTACAATGAGCAGTTCTTC. Protein sequence: CASKGHSSYNEQFF.

V and J are TRBV7-9 and TRBJ1-1; D is possibly TRBD1 (5 bases). This CDR3 has 14 residues. V gave up 3 bases and J gave up 3 bases, with 11 bases separating them. Per germline, CDR1 SEHNR and CDR2 FQNEAQ (reference sequence). The CDR3 nucleotides read TGTGCCAGCAGCTTTGGGGCCATAGACACTGAAGCTTTCTTT. Protein sequence: CASSFGAIDTEAFF.

The V and J genes are TRBV28 and TRBJ1-1; D unresolved. The ends were cut back, 3 bases at V and 1 base at J, with 15 bases in the middle. The CDR3 is made up of 16 amino acids. Germline CDR1 is MDHEN and CDR2 is SYDVKM. CDR3 protein: CASSFVGGKANTEAFF. CDR3 in DNA: TGTGCCAGCAGTTTTGTTGGAGGGAAAGCGAACACTGAAGCTTTCTTT.

CDR3 amino acids: CASSPAGAPVNTIYF. The CDR3 bases are TGTGCCAGCAGCCCAGCAGGGGCCCCTGTAAACACCATATATTTT. V is TRBV7-8 and J is TRBJ1-3; TRBD1 might be the D (6 bases). The germline V gene has CDR1 SGHVS and CDR2 FQNEAQ. V lost 5 bases to trimming and J lost 6 bases, with 17 bases between them. This CDR3 spans 15 amino acids.

The chain links TRBV9 to TRBJ1-2; 7 nucleotides line up with TRBD1. With 8 bases clipped from V and 5 bases from J, the junction kept 12 bases outside the gene matches. The CDR3 consists of 14 residues. CDR1 SGDLS and CDR2 YYNGEE come from the germline V gene. CDR3 nucleotides: TGTGCCAGTGATAGTGGGACAGCTCCTTATGGCTACACCTTC. Its translation is CASDSGTAPYGYTF.

The chain uses TRBV6-6 and TRBJ2-3; 12 positions agree with TRBD2. The V and J ends lost 6 bases and 6 bases, in that order; junction bases with no gene match: 13. In germline, CDR1 is MNHNY, CDR2 SVGAGI (reference sequence). The CDR3 is 17 amino acids. CDR3 nucleotide sequence: TGTGCCAGCAGGCGAGATCGGACTAGCGGGGTTCGGGATACGCAGTATTTT. This codes for CASRRDRTSGVRDTQYF.

J is TRBJ2-7 and V is TRBV7-2; 7 bases are a match to TRBD2. The germline CDR1 and CDR2 sequences are SGHTA and FQGNSA. CDR3 size: 14 residues. Trimming took 3 bases from V and 3 from J; bases not matched to a gene: 5. Written as DNA, the CDR3 is TGTGCCAGCAGCTTCGGGGGGTCCCGCTACGAGCAGTACTTC. This gives the protein CASSFGGSRYEQYF.

CDR3 nucleotide sequence: TGTGCCAGCAGCCCCCGGACTAGCGGGGGGACAGATACGCAGTATTTT. This translates into CASSPRTSGGTDTQYF. This rearrangement joins TRBV9 to TRBJ2-3; TRBD2 matches at 14 bases. The CDR3 covers 16 residues. V shed 4 bases, J shed 3 bases, and the junction held 4 bases outside the gene matches. The germline CDR1 and CDR2 sequences are SGDLS and YYNGEE. The variable domain in full, completed from reference TRBV9 and TRBJ2-3, reads DSGVTQTPKHLITATGQRVTLRCSPRSGDLSVYWYQQSLDQGLQFLIQYYNGEERAKGNILERFSAQQFPDLHSELNLSSLELGDSALYFCASSPRTSGGTDTQYFGPGTRLTVL.

The chain has TRBV7-3 and TRBJ2-1, with 12 positions matching TRBD2. In germline, CDR1 is SGHTA, CDR2 FQGTGA. The CDR3 is 16 amino acids. V shed 5 bases and J 9 bases; nucleotides not matched to a gene: 11. This chain's CDR3 is CASSPRLAGGQAEQFF. The CDR3 coding sequence is TGTGCCAGCAGCCCCCGGCTAGCGGGAGGGCAAGCTGAGCAGTTCTTC.

In this sample, this clone turned up a few times. The chain uses TRBV30 and TRBJ1-2, with D unresolved. Germline V gene lookup returns CDR1 GTSNPN and CDR2 SVGIG (reference sequence). Trimming left V 3 bases short and J 3 bases short, with 14 bases between. The CDR3 runs 14 residues. CDR3 residues: CAWSGYAGDYGYTF. For the CDR3, the DNA is TGTGCCTGGAGCGGGTACGCCGGAGACTATGGCTACACCTTC.

In DNA, the CDR3 is TGCAGCGTTGGCGACAGGGATTCACCCCTCCACTTT. This codes for CSVGDRDSPLHF. The rearrangement uses TRBV29-1 and TRBJ1-6; 7 nucleotides agree with TRBD1. CDR3 size: 12 residues. Germline CDR1 SQVTM, CDR2 ANQGSEA. Germline trimming cut 4 bases from V and 8 bases from J; bases unmatched to any gene: 2.

The chain uses TRBV6-5 and TRBJ2-7, with D tentatively TRBD1 (6 bases). V lost 6 bases and J 1 base, leaving 7 bases between the germline ends. The CDR3 extends over 12 amino acids. Germline V gives CDR1 MNHEY, CDR2 SVGAGI. The CDR3 region is CASSDRSYEQYF. Written as DNA, the CDR3 is TGTGCCAGCAGCGACAGGTCCTACGAGCAGTACTTC.

V is TRBV7-2 and J is TRBJ1-2, with 7 bases identical to TRBD1. Trimming cost V 5 bases and J 4 bases; bases outside gene matches: 4. Germline loops: CDR1 SGHTA, CDR2 FQGNSA. This CDR3 has 13 residues. CDR3 in DNA: TGTGCCAGCAGCGGAACAGGGGTCTATGGCTACACCTTC. This sequence encodes CASSGTGVYGYTF.

The chain is built from TRBV9 and TRBJ2-2; D gene ambiguous. This CDR3 is 15 amino acids long. CDR1 is SGDLS, CDR2 YYNGEE, per germline. Trimming shortened V by 2 bases and J by 3 bases, and 11 bases separated the two germline ends. The CDR3 is CASSVRALYTGELFF. The CDR3 DNA is TGTGCCAGCAGCGTTCGAGCCCTGTACACCGGGGAGCTGTTTTTT.

This rearrangement joins TRBV3-1 (or the pseudogene TRBV3-2) to TRBJ1-2, with unresolved D. Per the germline V gene, CDR1 is LGHDT and CDR2 is YNNKEL (reference sequence). The CDR3 contains 16 residues. V lost 0 bases, J lost 1 base, and 12 bases lay in between. CDR3: CASSQDPLQVNYGYTF. The DNA for the CDR3 is TGTGCCAGCAGCCAAGATCCCTTGCAGGTTAACTATGGCTACACCTTC.

This clone has a single count. The chain joins TRBV3-1 (or the pseudogene TRBV3-2) to TRBJ2-5; D ambiguous. The CDR3 is 12 amino acids. Germline V lookup: CDR1 LGHDT, CDR2 YNNKEL (reference sequence). Trimming removed 0 bases from V and 7 bases from J, with 6 bases in between. Here the CDR3 reads CASSQEVATQYF. CDR3 nucleotide sequence: TGTGCCAGCAGCCAAGAGGTGGCGACCCAGTACTTC.

This clone came up once. The chain combines TRBV5-1 with TRBJ1-1; 7 positions match TRBD1. This CDR3 region has 15 residues. Looked up from germline, CDR1 is SGHRS and CDR2 is YFSETQ. Unmatched junction bases numbered 7, after V lost 5 bases and J lost 0 bases. The CDR3 DNA reads TGCGCCAGCAGTTCCGGACAGGCAATGAACACTGAAGCTTTCTTT. It encodes CASSSGQAMNTEAFF.

The V gene is TRBV29-1, the J gene TRBJ2-1; 9 positions match TRBD2. The CDR3 totals 16 residues. Germline values: CDR1 SQVTM, CDR2 ANQGSEA. V shed 4 bases, J shed 1 base, and the junction held 8 bases outside the gene matches. CDR3 residues: CSVGTGTSLSYNEQFF. The CDR3 region has the DNA TGCAGCGTTGGAACCGGGACTAGCCTTTCCTACAATGAGCAGTTCTTC.

This chain uses TRBV6-6 with TRBJ2-7; D possibly corresponds to TRBD1 (6 bases). The CDR3 sequence is 11 residues long. Germline-derived CDR1 and CDR2 are MNHNY and SVGAGI (reference sequence). V lost 6 bases and J 4 bases, leaving 7 bases between the germline ends. The CDR3 coding sequence is TGTGCCAGCAGAAGGGGGTACGAGCAGTACTTC. Protein: CASRRGYEQYF.

J is TRBJ1-1 and V is TRBV6-2 or TRBV6-3; a weak D match, TRBD1 (6 bases). Germline lookup yields CDR1 MNHEY and CDR2 SVGEGT. The CDR3 totals 17 residues. Trimming pared 3 bases from V and 3 bases from J, leaving 20 bases between. This chain's CDR3 is CASSYLFRGGVDTEAFF. As DNA, the CDR3 is TGTGCCAGCAGTTATCTTTTCAGGGGAGGGGTCGACACTGAAGCTTTCTTT.

The chain uses TRBV10-3 and TRBJ1-5; 9 bases are a match to TRBD1. V lost 2 bases and J lost 7; bases outside the gene matches: 6. Germline-derived CDR1 and CDR2 are ENHRY and SYGVKD. The CDR3 covers 15 residues. The CDR3 nucleotides read TGTGCCATCAGTGAGGTCGGGACAGGGAACCAGCCCCAGCATTTT. Amino acid sequence: CAISEVGTGNQPQHF.